This TCR beta chain appears in the sequencing data of a study of T-cell reconstitution after alpha-beta-depleted transplantation in children. Molecular barcoding with unique molecular identifiers was used for the TCRbeta library. TCRdb used MiXCR to reprocess the PCR reads, holding one entry per CDR3 protein. The table includes 490,000 or so distinct CDR3 sequences, roughly an eighth detected once. Germline V gene lookup returns CDR1 LGHNA and CDR2 YSLEER. The CDR3 spans 19 residues. V shed 0 bases and J 0 bases; nucleotides not matched to a gene: 11. The gene calls are TRBV4-3 and TRBJ1-5; 7 bases align to TRBD1. The specimen was PBMCs from the stem cell graft donor, collected from the stem cell graft. The receptor was isolated from a human donor who donated a stem cell graft to a child with combined immunodeficiency. The CDR3 nucleotides are TGCGCCAGCAGCCAAGATAGGGGACAGAGAGCTTATAGCAATCAGCCCCAGCATTTT. Protein product: CASSQDRGQRAYSNQPQHF.